This is a list of T cell receptor beta chains from one sample in a study of control samples from healthy donors and cancer patients. Generated by immunoSEQ multiplex PCR, the TCRdb table keeps only in-frame clones and is missing some. The sample yields tens of thousands of clones, 85% to 95% seen once. Material for sequencing was PBMCs. These receptors originate from a woman aged 50 to 60 with head and neck cancer. Each CDR3 is given with its conserved first and last residue. The D gene is left open where the match is weak. Part of the rows lack a size; the others show once, few, many or a class for expanded clones.

>TRBJ2-5|TRBD2|.|TRBV6-6
CASSQRGNQETQYF
TGTGCCAGCAGTCAGCGGGGAAACCAAGAGACCCAGTACTTC
>TRBJ2-4|TRBD1|once|TRBV5-3
CARSFEGGGGIQYF
TGTGCCAGAAGCTTTGAAGGGGGCGGAGGCATTCAGTACTTC
>TRBJ2-5|TRBD2|once|TRBV28
CASSFAVVPSTSGNQETQYF
TGTGCCAGCAGTTTTGCAGTAGTTCCTAGTACTAGCGGGAATCAAGAGACCCAGTACTTC
>TRBJ1-1|.|.|TRBV2
CASSERMNTEAFF
TGTGCCAGCAGTGAGAGAATGAACACTGAAGCTTTCTTT
>TRBJ2-7|.|.|TRBV7-9
CASSADFSYEQYF
TGTGCCAGCAGCGCGGACTTCTCCTACGAGCAGTACTTC
>TRBJ1-6|.|.|TRBV6-5
CASLDSPPPNSPLHF
TGTGCCAGCTTGGACAGCCCACCCCCTAATTCACCCCTCCACTTT
>TRBJ1-1|TRBD1|once|TRBV28
CASLQGGDTEAFF
TGTGCCAGCCTTCAGGGGGGGGACACTGAAGCTTTCTTT
>TRBJ2-7|.|.|TRBV10-3
CAISEGVGYEQYF
TGTGCCATCAGTGAGGGGGTGGGGTACGAGCAGTACTTC
>TRBJ1-1|.|.|TRBV7-2
CASSLASTAPFF
TGTGCCAGCAGCTTGGCGTCGACGGCCCCTTTCTTT
>TRBJ1-1|.|.|TRBV7-2
CASSSRGNSEAFF
TGTGCCAGCAGCTCACGGGGGAACTCCGAAGCTTTCTTT
>TRBJ2-7|TRBD2|.|TRBV19
CASSISAGGSIYEQYF
TGTGCCAGTAGTATTTCAGCGGGGGGATCTATTTACGAGCAGTACTTC
>TRBJ1-1|.|.|TRBV4-3
CASSQGEGNTEAFF
TGCGCCAGCAGCCAAGGGGAGGGGAACACTGAAGCTTTCTTT
>TRBJ1-1|.|.|TRBV30
CAWSGTVGEAFF
TGTGCCTGGAGTGGGACAGTCGGTGAAGCTTTCTTT
>TRBJ2-1|TRBD2|.|TRBV4-1
CASSFSSLTSGSLNEQFF
TGCGCCAGCAGCTTTTCCTCCCTGACTAGCGGGAGTCTGAATGAGCAGTTCTTC
>TRBJ2-3|TRBD1|.|TRBV5-1
CASSPWPTGAAPTDTQYF
TGCGCCAGCAGCCCCTGGCCAACAGGGGCCGCCCCCACAGATACGCAGTATTTT
>TRBJ2-2|TRBD2|.|TRBV7-2
CASSQGLAGGPGELFF
TGTGCCAGCAGCCAGGGACTAGCGGGAGGGCCCGGGGAGCTGTTTTTT
>TRBJ1-4|.|.|TRBV3-1/TRBV3-2
CASSQGIHEKLFF
TGTGCCAGCAGCCAAGGGATTCATGAAAAACTGTTTTTT
>TRBJ1-3|TRBD1|.|TRBV9
CASSVGQGTGNTIYF
TGTGCCAGCAGCGTCGGACAGGGGACAGGAAACACCATATATTTT
>TRBJ1-1|.|.|TRBV6-5
CASSSTVNTEAFF
TGTGCCAGCAGCTCTACAGTGAACACTGAAGCTTTCTTT
>TRBJ2-7|.|.|TRBV11-3
CASSPSIPDPLREQYF
TGTGCCAGCAGCCCATCTATACCGGACCCGTTGAGGGAGCAGTACTTC
>TRBJ1-6|TRBD1|.|TRBV6-1
CASSEGGIPTGIFVHAYSPLHF
TGTGCCAGCAGTGAAGGGGGGATACCGACAGGGATCTTTGTCCACGCTTATTCACCCCTCCACTTT
>TRBJ1-1|.|.|TRBV18
CASSRPGTEAFF
TGTGCCAGCTCACGCCCTGGGACTGAAGCTTTCTTT